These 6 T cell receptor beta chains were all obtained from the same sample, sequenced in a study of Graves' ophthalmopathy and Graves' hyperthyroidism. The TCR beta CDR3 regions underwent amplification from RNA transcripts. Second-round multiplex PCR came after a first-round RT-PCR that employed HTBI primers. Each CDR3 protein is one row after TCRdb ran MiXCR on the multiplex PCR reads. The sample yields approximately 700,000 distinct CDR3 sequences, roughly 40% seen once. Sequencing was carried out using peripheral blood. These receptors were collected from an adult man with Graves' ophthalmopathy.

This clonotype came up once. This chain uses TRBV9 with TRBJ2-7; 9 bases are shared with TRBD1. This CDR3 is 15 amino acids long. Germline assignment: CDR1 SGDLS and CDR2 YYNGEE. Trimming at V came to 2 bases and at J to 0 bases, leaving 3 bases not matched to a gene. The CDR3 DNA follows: TGTGCCAGCAGCGTCGGGACAGGGCTCTCCTACGAGCAGTACGTC. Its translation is CASSVGTGLSYEQYV.

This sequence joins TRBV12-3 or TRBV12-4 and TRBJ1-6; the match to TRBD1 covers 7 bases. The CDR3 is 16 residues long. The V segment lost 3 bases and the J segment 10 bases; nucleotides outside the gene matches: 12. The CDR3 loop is CASSFGQGGARSPLHF. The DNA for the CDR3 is TGTGCCAGCAGTTTTGGTCAGGGGGGCGCGAGGTCACCCCTCCACTTT.

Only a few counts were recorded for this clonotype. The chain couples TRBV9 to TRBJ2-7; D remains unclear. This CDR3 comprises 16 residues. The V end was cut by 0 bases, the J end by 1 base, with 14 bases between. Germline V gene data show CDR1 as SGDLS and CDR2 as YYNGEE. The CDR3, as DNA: TGTGCCAGCAGCGTAGCTCCTACCGAGTATTCCTACGAGCAGTACTTC. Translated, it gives CASSVAPTEYSYEQYF.

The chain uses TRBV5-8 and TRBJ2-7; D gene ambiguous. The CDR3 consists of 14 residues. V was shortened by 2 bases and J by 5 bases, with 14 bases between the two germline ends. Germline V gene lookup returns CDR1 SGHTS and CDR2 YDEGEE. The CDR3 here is CASSLTPQRDEQYF. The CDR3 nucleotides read TGTGCCAGCAGCTTAACCCCCCAGCGAGACGAGCAGTACTTC. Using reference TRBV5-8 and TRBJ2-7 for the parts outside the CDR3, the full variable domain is EAGVTQSPTHLIKTRGQQATLRCSPISGHTSVYWYQQALGLGLQFLLWYDEGEERNRGNFPPRFSGRQFPNYSSELNVNALELEDSALYLCASSLTPQRDEQYFGPGTRLTVT.

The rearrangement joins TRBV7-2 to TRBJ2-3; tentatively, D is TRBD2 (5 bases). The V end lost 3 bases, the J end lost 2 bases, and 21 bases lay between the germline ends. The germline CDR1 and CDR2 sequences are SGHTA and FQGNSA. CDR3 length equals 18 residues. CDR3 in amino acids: CASSFSSRKRTYTDTQYF. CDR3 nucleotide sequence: TGTGCCAGCAGCTTTAGCTCCCGGAAGCGGACTTACACAGATACGCAGTATTTT.

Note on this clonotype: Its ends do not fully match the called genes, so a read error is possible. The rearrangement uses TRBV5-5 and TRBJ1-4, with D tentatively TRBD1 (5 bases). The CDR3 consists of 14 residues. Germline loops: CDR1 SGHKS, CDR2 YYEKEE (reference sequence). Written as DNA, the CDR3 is TGCGCCAGCAGCCAAGTAGGGGTCGGTGAAAAACTGTTTTTT. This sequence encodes CASSQVGVGEKLFF.